The TCR beta chain under discussion was sequenced for a study of PD-L1 blockade in urothelial cancer. Across the study: At 6 weeks and at 3 weeks (second dose) after treatment start, blood was analyzed. General study findings and limits: Survival was better when pretreatment blood TCR clonality fell below the median.

Assay: immunoSEQ multiplex PCR; the TCRdb copy retains only in-frame clones and omits some. The sample has around 33,000 clones; approximately 85% are singletons. V lost 1 base, J lost 7 bases, and 8 bases lay in between. The CDR3 totals 14 residues. Germline values: CDR1 SGHDN, CDR2 FVKESK. Of note for this clone: The antigen is unknown.

Noted time point: pretreatment peripheral blood. Between 1 and 8 samples, pretreatment and on-treatment, were given by each patient. The origin of this receptor is a man in his 60s with urothelial cancer. The sequencing used PBMCs, collected around atezolizumab (anti-PD-L1) treatment. This chain joins TRBV14 and TRBJ1-6; D ambiguous. The CDR3 loop reads CASSQARLNSPLHF. For the CDR3, the DNA is TGTGCCAGCAGCCAAGCCAGACTAAATTCACCCCTCCACTTT.